Sequencing of this T cell receptor (beta chain) was carried out in a study of T-cell reconstitution after alpha-beta-depleted transplantation in children. For TCRbeta, the library was prepared with unique molecular identifiers. In TCRdb, the PCR reads were re-called with MiXCR into one record per CDR3 protein. The sample includes approximately 300,000 distinct CDR3 sequences, roughly a tenth of them seen just once. The study, taken as a whole, reports: T-cell counts and diversity at one year following transplant were attributed mainly to newly produced T cells.

J lost 2 bases, V lost 2 bases, and 4 bases had no gene match. The germline V gene has CDR1 SGHTA and CDR2 FQGTGA. The CDR3 has 15 residues. This clonotype was seen a handful of times. Antigen unknown. This TCR derives from a boy under two years old with acute myeloid leukemia, due to receive a stem cell transplant. The chain uses TRBV7-3 and TRBJ2-3; TRBD1 matches at 7 bases. The sample in question was PBMCs, obtained before TCRalphabeta/CD19-depleted stem cell transplant. The CDR3 DNA is TGTGCCAGCAGCTTAGAGGGACAGCACACAGATACGCAGTATTTT. Protein sequence: CASSLEGQHTDTQYF.